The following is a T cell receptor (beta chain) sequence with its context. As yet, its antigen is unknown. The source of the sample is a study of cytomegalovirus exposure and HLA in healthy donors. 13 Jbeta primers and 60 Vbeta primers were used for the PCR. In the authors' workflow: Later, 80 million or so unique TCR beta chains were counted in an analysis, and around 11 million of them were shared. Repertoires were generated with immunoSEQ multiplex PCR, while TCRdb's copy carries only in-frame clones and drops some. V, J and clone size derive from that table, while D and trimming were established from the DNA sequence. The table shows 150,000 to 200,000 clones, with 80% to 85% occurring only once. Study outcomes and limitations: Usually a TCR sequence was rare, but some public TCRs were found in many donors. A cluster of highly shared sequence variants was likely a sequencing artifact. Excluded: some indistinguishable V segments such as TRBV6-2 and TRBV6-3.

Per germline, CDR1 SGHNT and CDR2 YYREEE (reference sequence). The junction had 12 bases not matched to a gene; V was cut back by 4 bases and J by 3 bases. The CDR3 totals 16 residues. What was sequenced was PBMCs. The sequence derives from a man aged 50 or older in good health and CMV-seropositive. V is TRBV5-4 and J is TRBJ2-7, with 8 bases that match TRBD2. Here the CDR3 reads CASSPPGQRGNYEQYF. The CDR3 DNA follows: TGTGCCAGCAGCCCGCCGGGGCAGCGGGGGAACTACGAGCAGTACTTC.